These 19 T cell receptor beta chains share one sample of origin, sequenced in a study of OX40 agonist ivuxolimab in advanced cancers. Assay used: immunoSEQ multiplex PCR; TCRdb lists only in-frame clones, some missing. The table shows tens of thousands of clones, with 88% occurring only once. This sample comprised CD4+ or CD8+ T cells sorted from blood, obtained in a trial of the OX40 agonist ivuxolimab. The receptor source for this set is an adult with an advanced solid tumor such as melanoma, head and neck, liver or kidney cancer.

This sequence joins TRBV7-2 and TRBJ2-5, with unresolved D. The CDR3 is 16 residues long. The V gene's germline CDR1 is SGHTA and CDR2 FQGNSA. With 1 base removed from V and 4 bases from J, the gap between germline ends came to 16 bases. The CDR3 spells CASSLGYRTISETQYF. CDR3 in DNA: TGTGCCAGCAGCTTAGGTTACAGAACGATTTCAGAGACCCAGTACTTC.

The V gene is TRBV19, the J gene TRBJ1-6; D may be TRBD1 (5 bases). Germline CDR1 is LNHDA and CDR2 is SQIVND (reference sequence). Trimming left V 3 bases short and J 9 bases short, with 18 bases between. The CDR3 is made up of 16 amino acids. CDR3: CASSMNRGAVLSPLHF. The CDR3 region has the DNA TGTGCCAGTAGTATGAATAGGGGCGCAGTGCTTTCACCCCTCCACTTT.

The chain has TRBV5-4 and TRBJ2-3, with D maybe TRBD2 (6 bases). The CDR3 sequence is 15 residues long. The germline V and J ends were trimmed by 1 base and 0 bases, with 9 bases remaining between them. CDR1 SGHNT and CDR2 YYREEE come from the germline V gene (reference sequence). The CDR3 region has the DNA TGTGCCAGCAGCTTGTCCGCGGGGAGCACAGATACGCAGTATTTT. It specifies CASSLSAGSTDTQYF.

This chain joins TRBV5-6 and TRBJ2-6; perhaps TRBD2 as D (5 bases). V was clipped by 3 bases and J by 0 bases, with 13 bases between them. CDR1 and CDR2 from the germline V gene are SGHDT and YYEEEE. The CDR3 has 17 residues. The CDR3 loop is CASSSQLGLSGANVLTF. The DNA of the CDR3 is TGTGCCAGCAGCTCCCAACTAGGGCTCTCTGGGGCCAACGTCCTGACTTTC.

This chain joins TRBV7-2 and TRBJ1-4, with a weak D call TRBD1 (5 bases). This CDR3 region has 15 residues. CDR1 is SGHTA and CDR2 is FQGNSA in the germline V gene. V lost 1 base and J lost 6, with 12 bases in between. CDR3 sequence reads: CASSLVRDPDEKLFF. The DNA for the CDR3 is TGTGCCAGCAGCTTAGTCAGGGACCCCGATGAAAAACTGTTTTTT.

This chain joins TRBV7-9 and TRBJ2-7; TRBD1 might be the D (6 bases). The germline CDR1 and CDR2 sequences are SEHNR and FQNEAQ (reference sequence). The CDR3 sequence is 13 residues long. V shed 6 bases and J shed 4 bases, with 13 bases lying between them. The CDR3 here is CASSWEQGYEQYF. CDR3 DNA sequence: TGTGCCAGCAGTTGGGAACAGGGTTACGAGCAGTACTTC. Full variable domain (rest looked up from reference TRBV7-9 and TRBJ2-7): DTGVSQNPRHKITKRGQNVTFRCDPISEHNRLYWYRQTLGQGPEFLTYFQNEAQLEKSRLLSDRFSAERPKGSFSTLEIQRTEQGDSAMYLCASSWEQGYEQYFGPGTRLTVT.

This chain joins TRBV19 and TRBJ2-3; unclear D gene. CDR3 length: 14 amino acids. The V end was cut by 4 bases, the J end by 1 base, with 9 bases between. Looked up from germline, CDR1 is LNHDA and CDR2 is SQIVND (reference sequence). In nucleotides, the CDR3 is TGTGCCAGTAGTACGGCCGGCGGCACAGATACGCAGTATTTT. It codes for CASSTAGGTDTQYF.

The J gene is TRBJ2-3, the V gene TRBV9; 10 nucleotides align to TRBD1. Germline assignment: CDR1 SGDLS and CDR2 YYNGEE. The trim removed 0 bases at V and 4 bases at J, leaving 5 bases unmatched. The CDR3 consists of 16 residues. CDR3 in DNA: TGTGCCAGCAGCGTAGCAGGGACAGGGGTACCAGATACGCAGTATTTT. This gives the protein CASSVAGTGVPDTQYF.

The rearrangement uses TRBV7-6 and TRBJ1-3; TRBD1 matches 7 bases. Germline CDR1 and CDR2: SGHVS and FNYEAQ. CDR3 length: 15 amino acids. V shed 5 bases and J 0 bases; nucleotides not matched to a gene: 4. CDR3 DNA: TGTGCCAGCAGCCGACAGGGTAGCTCTGGAAACACCATATATTTT. It specifies CASSRQGSSGNTIYF.

The rearrangement uses TRBV28 and TRBJ2-7, with 11 nucleotides matching TRBD2. J was trimmed by 4 bases and V by 1 base; bases with no gene match: 3. In germline, CDR1 is MDHEN, CDR2 SYDVKM. The CDR3 runs to 15 residues. The chain's CDR3 is CASSLSTSGKYEQYF. CDR3 coding DNA: TGTGCCAGCAGTTTATCGACTAGCGGGAAGTACGAGCAGTACTTC.

The chain is built from TRBV6-1 and TRBJ1-2; the match to TRBD1 covers 8 bases. Germline values: CDR1 MNHNS, CDR2 SASEGT. CDR3 length: 16 amino acids. The V and J ends lost 1 base and 8 bases, in that order; junction bases with no gene match: 12. CDR3 in DNA: TGTGCCAGCAGTGAAGGGAGGGCAGGGGGCGCGGGGGGCTACACCTTC. This sequence encodes CASSEGRAGGAGGYTF.

This sequence joins TRBV6-4 and TRBJ2-2; D unresolved. V was clipped by 6 bases and J by 0 bases, with 14 bases between them. This CDR3 region has 16 residues. The V gene's germline CDR1 is MRHNA and CDR2 SNTAGT. CDR3 coding DNA: TGTGCCAGCAGCCCCGAACTCCTAGCGAACACCGGGGAGCTGTTTTTT. The encoded protein is CASSPELLANTGELFF.

This rearrangement joins TRBV6-1 to TRBJ1-4, with D possibly matching TRBD1 (6 bases). The CDR3 length is 15 residues. Trimming left V 0 bases short and J 9 bases short, with 14 bases between. CDR1 and CDR2 (germline): MNHNS, SASEGT. The CDR3 DNA sequence: TGTGCCAGCAGTGAAGCCAACAGGGTTACTCAAAAACTGTTTTTT. This codes for CASSEANRVTQKLFF.

The sample holds one count of this clone. The chain has TRBV9 and TRBJ2-4; 9 nucleotides match TRBD1. Germline V gene lookup returns CDR1 SGDLS and CDR2 YYNGEE. The CDR3 extends over 13 amino acids. V was pared by 4 bases and J by 8 bases, with 4 bases of the junction left unmatched. CDR3 nucleotide sequence: TGTGCCAGCAGCTTACAGGGGGCGGACATTCAGTACTTC. It yields the protein CASSLQGADIQYF.

The genes are TRBV25-1 and TRBJ2-5; 8 bases line up with TRBD1. CDR1 is MGHDK, CDR2 SYGVNS, per germline. The CDR3 has 16 residues. V lost 2 bases, J lost 7 bases, and 12 bases stayed unmatched. The CDR3 DNA follows: TGTGCCAGCAGTGAAATTAGAGGACAGGGTACAGGGACCCAGTACTTC. Protein sequence: CASSEIRGQGTGTQYF. Full variable domain (outside the CDR3, taken from reference TRBV25-1 and TRBJ2-5): EADIYQTPRYLVIGTGKKITLECSQTMGHDKMYWYQQDPGMELHLIHYSYGVNSTEKGDLSSESTVSRIRTEHFPLTLESARPSHTSQYLCASSEIRGQGTGTQYFGPGTRLLVL.

Only one count was recorded for this clone. The chain links TRBV29-1 to TRBJ2-2; TRBD2 matches 9 bases. Germline lookup yields CDR1 SQVTM and CDR2 ANQGSEA. The CDR3 is 15 amino acids. The V segment lost 5 bases and the J segment 3 bases; nucleotides outside the gene matches: 7. CDR3 nucleotides: TGCAGCGTTAAACGCGGGGGGGCGGACACCGGGGAGCTGTTTTTT. Translated: CSVKRGGADTGELFF.

This chain uses TRBV5-1 with TRBJ2-7, with TRBD1 as a possible D gene (6 bases). The CDR3 is made up of 16 amino acids. CDR1 and CDR2 (germline): SGHRS, YFSETQ. V was cut by 5 bases and J by 0 bases, with 18 bases left in between. The CDR3 loop is CASSPQSGVGSYEQYF. The CDR3 DNA is TGCGCCAGCAGTCCCCAATCAGGGGTGGGCTCCTACGAGCAGTACTTC.

In DNA form, the CDR3 reads TGCAGGGGGGTAGGGCCTGGGGGCTACACCTTC. The encoded protein is CRGVGPGGYTF. The chain joins TRBV20-1 to TRBJ1-2; TRBD1 is a possible D gene (5 bases). Germline V gene sequence: CDR1 DFQATT, CDR2 SNEGSKA (reference sequence). CDR3 length equals 11 residues.

The gene calls are TRBV6-6 and TRBJ1-2; unclear D gene. Deletions cut 2 bases from V and 0 bases from J, with 7 bases between. This CDR3 comprises 14 residues. The germline V gene encodes CDR1 MNHNY and CDR2 SVGAGI (reference sequence). CDR3: CASSYRQTNYGYTF. In DNA form, the CDR3 reads TGTGCCAGCAGTTACAGGCAGACTAACTATGGCTACACCTTC.